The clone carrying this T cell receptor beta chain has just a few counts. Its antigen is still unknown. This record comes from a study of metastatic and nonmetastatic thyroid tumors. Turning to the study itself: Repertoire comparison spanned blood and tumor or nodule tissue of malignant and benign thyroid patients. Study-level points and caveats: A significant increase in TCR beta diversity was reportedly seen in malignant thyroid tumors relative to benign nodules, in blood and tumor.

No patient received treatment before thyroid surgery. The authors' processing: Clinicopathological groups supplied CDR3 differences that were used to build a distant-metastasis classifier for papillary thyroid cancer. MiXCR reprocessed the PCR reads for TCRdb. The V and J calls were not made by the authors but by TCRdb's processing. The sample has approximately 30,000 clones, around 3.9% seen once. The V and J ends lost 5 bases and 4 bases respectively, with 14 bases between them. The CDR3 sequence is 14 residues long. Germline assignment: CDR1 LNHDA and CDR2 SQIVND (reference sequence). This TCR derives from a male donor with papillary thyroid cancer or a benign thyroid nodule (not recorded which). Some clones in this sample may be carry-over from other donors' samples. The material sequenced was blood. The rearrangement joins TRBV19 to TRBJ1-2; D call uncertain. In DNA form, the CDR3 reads TGTGCCAGTAGTCCGGCGATGGGCGGCTATGGCTACACCTTC. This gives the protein CASSPAMGGYGYTF.